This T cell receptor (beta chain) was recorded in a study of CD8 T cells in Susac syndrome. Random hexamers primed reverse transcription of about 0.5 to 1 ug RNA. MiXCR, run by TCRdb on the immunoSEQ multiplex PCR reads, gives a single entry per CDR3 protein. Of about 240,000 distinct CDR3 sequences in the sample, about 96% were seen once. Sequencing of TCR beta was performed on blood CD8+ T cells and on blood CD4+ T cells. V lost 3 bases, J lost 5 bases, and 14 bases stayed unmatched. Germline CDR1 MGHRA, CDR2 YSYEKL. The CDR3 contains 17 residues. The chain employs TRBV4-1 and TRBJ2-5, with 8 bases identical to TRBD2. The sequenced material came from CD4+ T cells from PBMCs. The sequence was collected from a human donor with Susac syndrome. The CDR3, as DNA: TGCGCCAGCAGCCACCGTCTAGCGGGTGCCGTTGGCGAGACCCAGTACTTC. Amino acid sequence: CASSHRLAGAVGETQYF.